Presented here are 14 T cell receptor beta chains from one specimen sequenced in a study of control samples from healthy donors and cancer patients. Profiling relied on immunoSEQ multiplex PCR, and the TCRdb table lists in-frame clones only, not all of them. The sample carries 150,000 to 200,000 clones, around nine tenths recorded once. The source material was blood. All receptors come from a man aged 30-40 years in good health.

The chain links TRBV5-1 to TRBJ2-7; D is possibly TRBD2 (6 bases). The length of the CDR3 is 17 residues. With 3 bases removed from V and 2 bases from J, the gap between germline ends came to 21 bases. Germline CDR1 SGHRS, CDR2 YFSETQ. CDR3 in DNA: TGCGCCAGCAGCTCACTTCCCGGGGGAGGAATAACCTACGAGCAGTACTTC. Residues: CASSSLPGGGITYEQYF.

The V and J genes are TRBV15 and TRBJ1-1, with TRBD1 matching 8 bases. CDR3 size: 14 residues. V trimming: 1 base; J trimming: 5 bases; junction bases outside the gene matches: 3. The germline V gene has CDR1 LNHNV and CDR2 YYDKDF (reference sequence). CDR3 DNA: TGTGCCACCAGCAGAGCAGGGGGCAGTACTGAAGCTTTCTTT. Its translation is CATSRAGGSTEAFF. Full variable domain (rest looked up from reference TRBV15 and TRBJ1-1): DAMVIQNPRYQVTQFGKPVTLSCSQTLNHNVMYWYQQKSSQAPKLLFHYYDKDFNNEADTPDNFQSRRPNTSFCFLDIRSPGLGDTAMYLCATSRAGGSTEAFFGQGTRLTVV.

The chain employs TRBV9 and TRBJ2-7, with TRBD1 matching 9 bases. The CDR3 has 13 amino acids. Looked up from germline, CDR1 is SGDLS and CDR2 is YYNGEE. V shed 0 bases, J shed 7 bases, and the junction held 2 bases outside the gene matches. CDR3 DNA: TGTGCCAGCAGCGTAGGGGGACAGGGAGAGCAGTACTTC. It is translated as CASSVGGQGEQYF.

This rearrangement joins TRBV7-2 to TRBJ2-4, with TRBD2 matching over 12 bases. CDR1 and CDR2 from the germline V gene are SGHTA and FQGNSA. V shed 5 bases and J 4 bases; nucleotides not matched to a gene: 3. There are 15 residues in the CDR3. The CDR3 region has the DNA TGTGCCAGCAGCCCCGGACTAGCGGGAAAAAACATTCAGTACTTC. Translated, it gives CASSPGLAGKNIQYF.

This chain links TRBV10-3 with TRBJ1-5; D might be TRBD1 (5 bases). Germline CDR1 ENHRY, CDR2 SYGVKD. The CDR3 length is 13 residues. Trimming took off 11 bases at V and 9 bases at J, with 20 bases between the two ends. CDR3 sequence reads: CAPRMGVDGPQHF. CDR3 sequence (DNA): TGTGCCCCCAGGATGGGGGTTGATGGGCCCCAGCATTTT.

This chain connects TRBV30 to TRBJ2-7; D not resolved. The germline V gene has CDR1 GTSNPN and CDR2 SVGIG (reference sequence). V was pared by 2 bases and J by 1 base, with 6 bases between. The CDR3 totals 12 residues. The CDR3 nucleotides are TGTGCCTGGAGTTTCTCTTCCTACGAGCAGTACTTC. This codes for CAWSFSSYEQYF.

The gene calls are TRBV5-4 and TRBJ2-5; tentative D call: TRBD1 (5 bases). Germline CDR1 SGHNT, CDR2 YYREEE (reference sequence). V shed 2 bases and J shed 5 bases, with 10 bases lying between them. The CDR3 consists of 13 residues. The CDR3 DNA sequence: TGTGCCAGCAGCTTTACCAGGGTCGAGACCCAGTACTTC. Protein: CASSFTRVETQYF.

The rearrangement links TRBV25-1 to TRBJ2-7; D is uncertain. The CDR3 has 12 residues. Germline CDR1 is MGHDK and CDR2 is SYGVNS. V gave up 2 bases and J gave up 1 base, with 3 bases separating them. CDR3 coding DNA: TGTGCCAGCAGTGAACAGTCCTACGAGCAGTACTTC. Amino acid sequence: CASSEQSYEQYF.

This clone was recorded only once. This chain uses TRBV14 with TRBJ2-7, with 8 bases identical to TRBD1. V was clipped by 4 bases and J by 2 bases; unmatched bases: 4. CDR1 is SGHDN, CDR2 FVKESK, per germline. This CDR3 has 14 residues. The CDR3 nucleotides read TGTGCCAGCAGCCGGACAGGGCCAACCTACGAGCAGTACTTC. It encodes CASSRTGPTYEQYF.

This clone occurred a few times. The chain recombines TRBV9 with TRBJ1-5, with unresolved D. The CDR3 loop spans 14 amino acids. Trimming stripped 2 bases from V and 3 bases from J, with 9 bases between. Germline V gene sequence: CDR1 SGDLS, CDR2 YYNGEE. CDR3 residues: CASSVGQNNQPQHF. CDR3 nucleotide sequence: TGTGCCAGCAGCGTGGGCCAGAACAATCAGCCCCAGCATTTT. Full variable domain (outside the CDR3, taken from reference TRBV9 and TRBJ1-5): DSGVTQTPKHLITATGQRVTLRCSPRSGDLSVYWYQQSLDQGLQFLIQYYNGEERAKGNILERFSAQQFPDLHSELNLSSLELGDSALYFCASSVGQNNQPQHFGDGTRLSIL.

V gene TRBV28 combines with J gene TRBJ1-1; no reliable D call. Trimming cost V 2 bases and J 4 bases, with 14 bases left between them. CDR3 length: 15 amino acids. Germline-derived CDR1 and CDR2 are MDHEN and SYDVKM. CDR3 residues: CASSLQVNGGTEAFF. The CDR3, as DNA: TGTGCCAGCAGTTTACAGGTCAATGGTGGCACTGAAGCTTTCTTT.

This sequence joins TRBV9 and TRBJ1-6; possible D gene TRBD1, 6 bases. The CDR3 has 14 amino acids. In germline, CDR1 is SGDLS, CDR2 YYNGEE. Trimming left V 4 bases short and J 7 bases short, with 12 bases between. The CDR3 region has the DNA TGTGCCAGCAGCCCTGGGGGCAGCAATTCACCCCTCCACTTT. It is translated as CASSPGGSNSPLHF.

This clone occurred a few times. This sample also contains other DNA sequences that code for the same CDR3. The chain couples TRBV7-9 to TRBJ2-2; perhaps TRBD1 as D (6 bases). Looked up from germline, CDR1 is SEHNR and CDR2 is FQNEAQ (reference sequence). Trimming shortened V by 2 bases and J by 1 base, and 11 bases separated the two germline ends. This CDR3 contains 16 residues. CDR3 in amino acids: CASSLTKGGNTGELFF. CDR3 nucleotide sequence: TGTGCCAGCAGCTTAACCAAAGGGGGGAACACCGGGGAGCTGTTTTTT.

V is TRBV9 and J is TRBJ1-1, with 8 bases identical to TRBD1. The length of the CDR3 is 15 residues. Germline CDR1 reads SGDLS; CDR2 reads YYNGEE. V lost 3 bases and J lost 3; bases outside the gene matches: 7. DNA for the CDR3: TGTGCCAGCAGCGCCGCAGGGGGCCGGGACACTGAAGCTTTCTTT. Its translation: CASSAAGGRDTEAFF.